The 22 T cell receptor beta chains presented below share a single source sample, sequenced in a study of beta chain features in type 1 diabetes. Overall study findings and caveats: For Type 1 diabetes patients, all four CD4+ subsets carried TCRB CDR3s that were moderately but significantly shorter.

Antigens of these TCRs are unknown. Reverse transcription of all isolated RNA meant that expressed TCRB transcripts were sequenced. The protocol was immunoSEQ multiplex PCR, while the TCRdb copy is restricted to in-frame clones and leaves out a portion. This table holds a few hundred thousand clones, about 13% found once. What was sequenced was naive CD4+ T cells from blood. Receptor source: a woman between 18 and 29 years old with type 1 diabetes.

This clone appeared a few times. The chain carries TRBV28 and TRBJ2-7; 7 bases match TRBD1. V lost 6 bases and J lost 6; bases outside the gene matches: 11. There are 14 residues in the CDR3. Germline values: CDR1 MDHEN, CDR2 SYDVKM. DNA for the CDR3: TGTGCCAGCAGATCCGGGACAGTACTGAGCGAGCAGTACTTC. This codes for CASRSGTVLSEQYF. Full variable domain (rest looked up from reference TRBV28 and TRBJ2-7): DVKVTQSSRYLVKRTGEKVFLECVQDMDHENMFWYRQDPGLGLRLIYFSYDVKMKEKGDIPEGYSVSREKKERFSLILESASTNQTSMYLCASRSGTVLSEQYFGPGTRLTVT.

This clone appeared a few times. The chain has TRBV11-2 and TRBJ2-1; tentative D call: TRBD1 (5 bases). The CDR3 runs to 14 residues. The V end was cut by 4 bases, the J end by 4 bases, with 11 bases between. Looked up from germline, CDR1 is SGHAT and CDR2 is FQNNGV. This chain's CDR3 is CASSSTGRYNEQFF. CDR3 sequence (DNA): TGTGCCAGCAGCTCTACAGGACGGTACAATGAGCAGTTCTTC.

This rearrangement joins TRBV7-8 to TRBJ1-5; D call uncertain. The germline V and J ends were trimmed by 5 bases and 7 bases, with 18 bases remaining between them. The CDR3 loop spans 15 amino acids. CDR1 is SGHVS, CDR2 FQNEAQ, per germline. The CDR3 spells CASSPKWAMSQPQHF. In nucleotides, the CDR3 is TGTGCCAGCAGCCCCAAGTGGGCCATGTCACAGCCCCAGCATTTT.

This clone has more than one count but fewer than ten. The chain employs TRBV18 and TRBJ2-5; D not resolved. CDR3 size: 15 residues. CDR1 and CDR2 from the germline V gene are KGHSH and LQKENI. V gave up 2 bases and J gave up 2 bases, with 12 bases separating them. This chain's CDR3 is CASSPIREIQETQYF. In nucleotides, the CDR3 is TGTGCCAGCTCACCAATTCGCGAGATTCAAGAGACCCAGTACTTC.

This sequence joins TRBV15 and TRBJ2-1, with 10 bases aligning to TRBD2. CDR3 size: 16 residues. The V segment lost 0 bases and the J segment 4 bases; nucleotides outside the gene matches: 3. The V gene's germline CDR1 is LNHNV and CDR2 YYDKDF (reference sequence). CDR3: CATSRDGTSAYNEQFF. The CDR3 DNA is TGTGCCACCAGCAGAGACGGGACTAGCGCTTACAATGAGCAGTTCTTC.

The V and J genes are TRBV15 and TRBJ2-2, with 11 positions matching TRBD2. Looked up from germline, CDR1 is LNHNV and CDR2 is YYDKDF (reference sequence). The J segment lost 7 bases and the V segment lost 9 bases, leaving 10 bases of the junction unmatched. This CDR3 is built from 15 residues. For the CDR3, the DNA is TGTGCCACGAACAGAAGACTAGCGGGAAGCGGGGAGCTGTTTTTT. It specifies CATNRRLAGSGELFF.

The chain joins TRBV7-9 to TRBJ2-7, with 7 bases identical to TRBD1. CDR3 length: 15 residues. V trimming: 0 bases; J trimming: 5 bases; junction bases outside the gene matches: 7. Germline V gene sequence: CDR1 SEHNR, CDR2 FQNEAQ (reference sequence). The CDR3 sequence is CASSLAGDRADEQYF. Written as DNA, the CDR3 is TGTGCCAGCAGCTTAGCAGGAGACAGGGCCGACGAGCAGTACTTC.

V is TRBV2 and J is TRBJ2-7, with TRBD2 matching 9 bases. The germline V gene encodes CDR1 SNHLY and CDR2 FYNNEI. With V trimmed by 4 bases and J by 11 bases, 6 bases remained unmatched. The CDR3 has 12 amino acids. The CDR3 region is CASSVAGVSKYV. In DNA, the CDR3 is TGTGCCAGCAGTGTAGCGGGAGTCAGCAAGTACGTC.

This clone was counted only a few times. The rearrangement joins TRBV7-9 to TRBJ2-5, with D perhaps TRBD2 (5 bases). Trimming left V 3 bases short and J 2 bases short, with 25 bases between. The germline V gene encodes CDR1 SEHNR and CDR2 FQNEAQ (reference sequence). The CDR3 is 19 amino acids. In DNA, the CDR3 is TGTGCCAGCAGCTTCCTAGGTGGCGGGTCCACCAGGAGACAAGAGACCCAGTACTTC. Translated, it gives CASSFLGGGSTRRQETQYF. Variable domain in full (rest from reference TRBV7-9 and TRBJ2-5): DTGVSQNPRHKITKRGQNVTFRCDPISEHNRLYWYRQTLGQGPEFLTYFQNEAQLEKSRLLSDRFSAERPKGSFSTLEIQRTEQGDSAMYLCASSFLGGGSTRRQETQYFGPGTRLLVL.

This clone has only a few counts. The chain recombines TRBV5-1 with TRBJ2-3; no firm D call. V was pared by 2 bases and J by 2 bases, with 9 bases between. CDR1 and CDR2 from the germline V gene are SGHRS and YFSETQ. CDR3 size: 14 residues. The DNA of the CDR3 is TGCGCCAGCAGCTTTGACACCACCACAGATACGCAGTATTTT. It translates to CASSFDTTTDTQYF.

The V call is TRBV6-5, the J call TRBJ2-1, with 8 nucleotides matching TRBD1. Germline CDR1 reads MNHEY; CDR2 reads SVGAGI. V shed 2 bases, J shed 8 bases, and the junction held 5 bases outside the gene matches. The CDR3 covers 14 residues. The CDR3, as DNA: TGTGCCAGCAGTTACAGGACAGGGTTGGATGAGCAGTTCTTC. It specifies CASSYRTGLDEQFF.

The rearrangement uses TRBV11-3 and TRBJ2-2; D is unresolved. The CDR3 covers 17 residues. The germline V and J ends were trimmed by 1 base and 7 bases, with 19 bases remaining between them. The germline V gene has CDR1 SGHNT and CDR2 YENEEA. The DNA for the CDR3 is TGTGCCAGCAGCTTAGTTATTTTCGGGTATCGGAGCGGGGAGCTGTTTTTT. This translates into CASSLVIFGYRSGELFF.

This clone has a handful of counts. This rearrangement joins TRBV28 to TRBJ2-1; D gene uncertain. Per the germline V gene, CDR1 is MDHEN and CDR2 is SYDVKM. V lost 2 bases to trimming and J lost 8 bases, with 7 bases between them. CDR3 length: 12 amino acids. This chain's CDR3 is CASSLGRYEQFF. The CDR3 DNA reads TGTGCCAGCAGTTTAGGGCGATATGAGCAGTTCTTC. Combining the CDR3 with reference TRBV28 and TRBJ2-1 gives the whole variable domain DVKVTQSSRYLVKRTGEKVFLECVQDMDHENMFWYRQDPGLGLRLIYFSYDVKMKEKGDIPEGYSVSREKKERFSLILESASTNQTSMYLCASSLGRYEQFFGPGTRLTVL.

This clone was seen a few times. The rearrangement links TRBV30 to TRBJ2-2; the D is unclear. CDR1 is GTSNPN and CDR2 is SVGIG in the germline V gene (reference sequence). The CDR3 is made up of 13 amino acids. V lost 1 base, J lost 8 bases, and 11 bases lay in between. In DNA, the CDR3 is TGTGCCTGGAGTGCCCTTGGTAGAGGGGAGCTGTTTTTT. This sequence encodes CAWSALGRGELFF.

This clone was observed a few times. The genes are TRBV29-1 and TRBJ2-1; perhaps TRBD2 as D (6 bases). The CDR3 loop spans 15 amino acids. CDR1 is SQVTM and CDR2 is ANQGSEA in the germline V gene. Trimming removed 5 bases at V and 0 bases at J, with 14 bases between. The CDR3 coding sequence is TGCAGCGTTACCCTCGGGAGAAGCTCCTACAATGAGCAGTTCTTC. Protein: CSVTLGRSSYNEQFF.

The chain recombines TRBV10-3 with TRBJ1-5; no reliable D call. V lost 0 bases to trimming and J lost 5 bases, with 11 bases between them. CDR1 and CDR2 from the germline V gene are ENHRY and SYGVKD. The CDR3 is made up of 15 amino acids. CDR3 DNA sequence: TGTGCCATCAGTGAGTCCGGGAATGGTGATCAGCCCCAGCATTTT. This encodes CAISESGNGDQPQHF.

There are a few counts of this clone. This rearrangement joins TRBV7-9 to TRBJ2-2; the D gene is possibly TRBD2 (6 bases). From germline, CDR1 is SEHNR and CDR2 FQNEAQ (reference sequence). V was pared by 5 bases and J by 6 bases, with 16 bases between. CDR3 length equals 15 residues. This CDR3 reads CASSPRDPNPGELFF. CDR3 DNA sequence: TGTGCCAGCAGCCCGCGGGACCCAAATCCCGGGGAGCTGTTTTTT. The full variable domain, its missing parts supplied by reference TRBV7-9 and TRBJ2-2, is DTGVSQNPRHKITKRGQNVTFRCDPISEHNRLYWYRQTLGQGPEFLTYFQNEAQLEKSRLLSDRFSAERPKGSFSTLEIQRTEQGDSAMYLCASSPRDPNPGELFFGEGSRLTVL.

This clone has only a few counts. This chain connects TRBV7-9 to TRBJ2-1; perhaps TRBD2 as D (5 bases). Trimming cost V 8 bases and J 7 bases, with 12 bases left between them. In germline, CDR1 is SEHNR, CDR2 FQNEAQ (reference sequence). This CDR3 is built from 12 residues. The CDR3 is CASGPRGNEQFF. The CDR3 nucleotides are TGTGCCAGCGGACCTCGGGGTAATGAGCAGTTCTTC.

The CDR3 region is CASSAGSGTQYF. Written as DNA, the CDR3 is TGTGCCAGCAGTGCAGGGTCAGGGACCCAGTACTTC. The rearrangement links TRBV2 to TRBJ2-5; TRBD1 is a possible D gene (5 bases). V lost 4 bases, J lost 7 bases, and 10 bases lay in between. The germline gives CDR1 SNHLY, CDR2 FYNNEI. The CDR3 totals 12 residues.

This chain joins TRBV29-1 and TRBJ2-5, with 7 positions matching TRBD2. With 6 bases clipped from V and 1 base from J, the junction kept 5 bases outside the gene matches. Germline V gene lookup returns CDR1 SQVTM and CDR2 ANQGSEA. The CDR3 is 13 residues long. In DNA form, the CDR3 reads TGCAGCGTCGGCACTAGCGCCCAAGAGACCCAGTACTTC. Protein sequence: CSVGTSAQETQYF.

The table lists this clone with a few counts. The chain combines TRBV29-1 with TRBJ1-1, with 10 bases aligning to TRBD1. This CDR3 spans 16 amino acids. Germline V gene lookup returns CDR1 SQVTM and CDR2 ANQGSEA. V was clipped by 6 bases and J by 5 bases; unmatched bases: 15. The CDR3 DNA reads TGCAGCGTGACCGACAGGGGGCATGAAGGAAGGACTGAAGCTTTCTTT. This sequence encodes CSVTDRGHEGRTEAFF.

This sequence joins TRBV18 and TRBJ1-2; TRBD1 matches at 8 bases. The germline CDR1 and CDR2 sequences are KGHSH and LQKENI. Trimming took 1 base from V and 1 from J; bases not matched to a gene: 5. The CDR3 contains 16 residues. In DNA form, the CDR3 reads TGTGCCAGCTCACCACAGACAGGGGTACTTAACTATGGCTACACCTTC. It is translated as CASSPQTGVLNYGYTF. Looking up the rest from reference TRBV18 and TRBJ1-2 gives the full variable domain: NAGVMQNPRHLVRRRGQEARLRCSPMKGHSHVYWYRQLPEEGLKFMVYLQKENIIDESGMPKERFSAEFPKEGPSILRIQQVVRGDSAAYFCASSPQTGVLNYGYTFGSGTRLTVV.